One T cell receptor (beta chain) is described in this entry. What it binds is not known. This entry comes from a study of tumor-infiltrating lymphocytes in localized non-small cell lung cancer. Overall study: Tumor tissue and non-adjacent uninvolved lung came from each patient. Overall study results and limits: Only some patients had TCR sequencing, depending on available tissue. Recurrence-free survival showed no association with tumor T-cell fraction.

The protocol was immunoSEQ multiplex PCR, while the TCRdb copy is restricted to in-frame clones and leaves out a portion. The table shows about 14,000 clones, with roughly 80% occurring only once. The CDR3 spans 14 residues. The V gene's germline CDR1 is SNHLY and CDR2 FYNNEI. V lost 4 bases, J lost 1 base, and 10 bases lay in between. The specimen was lung tumor tissue. The sequence came from a human donor with non-small cell lung cancer. This chain connects TRBV2 to TRBJ1-1; maybe TRBD1 (5 bases). CDR3 DNA sequence: TGTGCCAGCAGTGGACAGTTCTCGAACACTGAAGCTTTCTTT. This gives the protein CASSGQFSNTEAFF.